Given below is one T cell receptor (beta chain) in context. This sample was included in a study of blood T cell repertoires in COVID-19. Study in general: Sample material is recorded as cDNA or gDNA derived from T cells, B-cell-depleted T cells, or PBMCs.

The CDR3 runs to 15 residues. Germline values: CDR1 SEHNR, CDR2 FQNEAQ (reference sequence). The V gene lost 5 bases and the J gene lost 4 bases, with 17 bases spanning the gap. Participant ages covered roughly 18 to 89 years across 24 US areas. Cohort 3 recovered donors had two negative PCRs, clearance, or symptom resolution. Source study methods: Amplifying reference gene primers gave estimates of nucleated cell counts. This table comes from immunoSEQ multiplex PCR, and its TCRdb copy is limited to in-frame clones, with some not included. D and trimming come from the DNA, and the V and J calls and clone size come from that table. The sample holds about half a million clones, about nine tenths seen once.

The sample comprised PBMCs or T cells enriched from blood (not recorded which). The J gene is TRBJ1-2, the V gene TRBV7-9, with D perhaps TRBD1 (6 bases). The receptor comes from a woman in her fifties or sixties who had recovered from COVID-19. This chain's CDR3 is CASSPALGGLYGYTF. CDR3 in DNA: TGTGCCAGCAGCCCAGCTTTAGGGGGTCTCTATGGCTACACCTTC.